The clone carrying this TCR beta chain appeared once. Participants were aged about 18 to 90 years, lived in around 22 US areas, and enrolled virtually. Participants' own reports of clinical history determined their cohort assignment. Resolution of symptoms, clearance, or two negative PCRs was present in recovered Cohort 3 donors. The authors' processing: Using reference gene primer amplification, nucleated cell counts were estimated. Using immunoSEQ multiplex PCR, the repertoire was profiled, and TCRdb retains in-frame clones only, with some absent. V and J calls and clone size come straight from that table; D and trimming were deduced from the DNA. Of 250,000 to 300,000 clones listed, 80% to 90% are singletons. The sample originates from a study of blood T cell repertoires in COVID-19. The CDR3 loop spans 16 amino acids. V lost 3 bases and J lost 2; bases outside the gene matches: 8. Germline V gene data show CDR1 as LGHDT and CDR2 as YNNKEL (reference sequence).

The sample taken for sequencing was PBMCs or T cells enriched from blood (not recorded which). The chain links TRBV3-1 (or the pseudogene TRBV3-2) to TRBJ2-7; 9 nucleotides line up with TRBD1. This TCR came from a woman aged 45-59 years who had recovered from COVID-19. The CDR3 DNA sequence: TGTGCCAGCAGCCACAATCCCACAGGGGGCCCCTACGAGCAGTACTTC. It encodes CASSHNPTGGPYEQYF.